One sample yielded the 14 T cell receptor beta chains listed below, sequenced in a study of blood T cell repertoires in COVID-19. Libraries were prepared by immunoSEQ multiplex PCR; TCRdb keeps only in-frame clonotypes and omits some of them. The table includes over 150,000 clones, under 95% detected once. The source material was peripheral blood. The source of these receptors is a man aged 18 to 30 with COVID-19, enrolled during active disease.

The chain combines TRBV5-6 with TRBJ1-3; 7 nucleotides match TRBD1. The germline V gene encodes CDR1 SGHDT and CDR2 YYEEEE. V shed 4 bases, J shed 1 base, and the junction held 2 bases outside the gene matches. This CDR3 region has 14 residues. The CDR3 is CASSDRVSGNTIYF. The CDR3 nucleotides read TGTGCCAGCAGCGACAGGGTTTCTGGAAACACCATATATTTT.

This clone has a handful of counts. The chain joins TRBV7-9 to TRBJ1-1; no clear D. Germline CDR1 reads SEHNR; CDR2 reads FQNEAQ (reference sequence). The V gene lost 1 base and the J gene lost 1 base, with 10 bases spanning the gap. CDR3 length: 15 residues. CDR3 amino acids: CASSLGPTTNTEAFF. The DNA of the CDR3 is TGTGCCAGCAGCTTAGGCCCAACTACGAACACTGAAGCTTTCTTT.

The chain joins TRBV5-1 to TRBJ1-2, with TRBD1 as a possible D gene (5 bases). The CDR3 is 11 residues long. The ends were cut back, 4 bases at V and 4 bases at J, with 5 bases in the middle. The germline V gene encodes CDR1 SGHRS and CDR2 YFSETQ. The CDR3 bases are TGCGCCAGCAGCAGGGGCTATGGCTACACCTTC. This translates into CASSRGYGYTF.

The chain is built from TRBV27 and TRBJ2-1; 13 nucleotides align to TRBD2. The CDR3 extends over 15 amino acids. V trimming: 5 bases; J trimming: 8 bases; junction bases outside the gene matches: 6. From germline, CDR1 is MNHEY and CDR2 SMNVEV (reference sequence). In DNA, the CDR3 is TGTGCCAGCAGTGATGGGACTAGCGGGACCGATGAGCAGTTCTTC. It specifies CASSDGTSGTDEQFF.

The V call is TRBV10-3, the J call TRBJ2-3, with a weak D call TRBD2 (5 bases). Trimming stripped 3 bases from V and 2 bases from J, with 12 bases between. CDR1 and CDR2 (germline): ENHRY, SYGVKD. The CDR3 sequence is 15 residues long. As DNA, the CDR3 is TGTGCCATCAGTGATTCAACGGGAACCACAGATACGCAGTATTTT. Translation: CAISDSTGTTDTQYF.

The V and J genes are TRBV18 and TRBJ2-7, with 7 bases aligning to TRBD1. V gave up 3 bases and J gave up 7 bases; unmatched junction bases: 9. In germline, CDR1 is KGHSH, CDR2 LQKENI. The CDR3 spans 14 residues. Written as DNA, the CDR3 is TGTGCCAGCTCACCGGTAACAGGGGTAGAAGAGCAGTACTTC. Translating it yields CASSPVTGVEEQYF.

The chain employs TRBV5-6 and TRBJ1-1; 11 nucleotides match TRBD1. The CDR3 consists of 16 residues. Germline assignment: CDR1 SGHDT and CDR2 YYEEEE. V lost 6 bases to trimming and J lost 2 bases; unmatched junction nucleotides: 9. The CDR3 is CASTPRGTGGNTEAFF. CDR3 DNA sequence: TGTGCCAGCACCCCAAGGGGGACAGGGGGAAACACTGAAGCTTTCTTT.

As DNA, the CDR3 is TGCGCCAGCAGCCAAGTTCCTAGCGATATCTACGAGCAGTACTTC. This encodes CASSQVPSDIYEQYF. The chain employs TRBV4-3 and TRBJ2-7; D perhaps matches TRBD2 (6 bases). Looked up from germline, CDR1 is LGHNA and CDR2 is YSLEER. V was cut by 1 base and J by 3 bases, with 13 bases left in between. This CDR3 spans 15 amino acids.

This clone was counted a single time. The chain joins TRBV2 to TRBJ2-7; 8 bases are a match to TRBD1. This CDR3 comprises 15 residues. From germline, CDR1 is SNHLY and CDR2 FYNNEI. The trim removed 5 bases at V and 0 bases at J, leaving 6 bases unmatched. CDR3: CASSSGTGGSYEQYF. Written as DNA, the CDR3 is TGTGCCAGCAGTTCCGGGACAGGTGGCTCCTACGAGCAGTACTTC.

The chain uses TRBV3-1 (or the pseudogene TRBV3-2) and TRBJ2-1; 11 bases match TRBD1. Germline values: CDR1 LGHDT, CDR2 YNNKEL (reference sequence). The CDR3 runs 15 residues. Trimming at V came to 3 bases and at J to 8 bases, leaving 6 bases not matched to a gene. The CDR3 region is CASSHGTGGYDEQFF. Written as DNA, the CDR3 is TGTGCCAGCAGCCATGGGACAGGGGGATATGATGAGCAGTTCTTC.

This rearrangement joins TRBV5-1 to TRBJ2-5, with 7 bases fitting TRBD2. The germline V gene encodes CDR1 SGHRS and CDR2 YFSETQ. V gave up 5 bases and J gave up 1 base; unmatched junction bases: 5. The CDR3 sequence is 14 residues long. DNA for the CDR3: TGCGCCAGCAGGCGCGGGAGTCGCCAAGAGACCCAGTACTTC. Protein sequence: CASRRGSRQETQYF.

The gene calls are TRBV6-5 and TRBJ2-1; possible D gene TRBD2, 6 bases. The germline gives CDR1 MNHEY, CDR2 SVGAGI. V lost 2 bases to trimming and J lost 10 bases, with 6 bases between them. There are 11 residues in the CDR3. The CDR3 DNA is TGTGCCAGCAGTTACGCGGGAGAGCAGTTCTTC. Its protein product is CASSYAGEQFF.

This rearrangement joins TRBV27 to TRBJ1-1; D not resolved. CDR1 and CDR2 (germline): MNHEY, SMNVEV (reference sequence). V lost 0 bases to trimming and J lost 8 bases, with 16 bases between them. The CDR3 sequence is 15 residues long. CDR3 sequence: CASSLSGFGRLEAFF. CDR3 nucleotides: TGTGCCAGCAGTTTATCCGGGTTCGGGAGGCTCGAAGCTTTCTTT.

V usage is TRBV7-9 and J usage is TRBJ1-1, with a possible D match to TRBD1 (5 bases). Germline CDR1 SEHNR, CDR2 FQNEAQ (reference sequence). V was clipped by 5 bases and J by 0 bases, with 16 bases between them. CDR3 length: 16 residues. CDR3 nucleotides: TGTGCCAGCAGCCCCGCGGGATGGGGGTTGAACACTGAAGCTTTCTTT. The encoded protein is CASSPAGWGLNTEAFF.